The clone carrying this T cell receptor beta chain showed up many times. The CDR3 extends over 13 amino acids. CDR1 DFQATT and CDR2 SNEGSKA come from the germline V gene (reference sequence). V was cut by 4 bases and J by 2 bases, with 10 bases left in between. The record originates from a study of T cells in Graves' hyperthyroidism and ophthalmopathy. The source material, RNA transcripts, was used to amplify TCR beta CDR3 regions. TCR CDR3 regions were first amplified by RT-PCR with HTBI primers. TCRdb processed the multiplex PCR reads anew with MiXCR; each CDR3 protein has one entry. The sample has some 350,000 distinct CDR3 sequences, roughly 14% seen once. Any symptoms of ophthalmopathy came after the first hyperthyroidism diagnosis, from which the blood sample dates.

This receptor was identified in a woman younger than 30 with Graves' hyperthyroidism that later progressed to Graves' ophthalmopathy. The chain recombines TRBV20-1 with TRBJ2-3; D unresolved. Sequencing was done on a sample of blood. Here the CDR3 DNA reads TGCAGTGCTACCGACACGGTCACAGATACGCAGTATTTT. Translation gives CSATDTVTDTQYF.